The 28 T cell receptor beta chains below were found in one sample sequenced in a study of blood T cell repertoires in COVID-19 (dated by TCRdb to about 2020). Preparation of the library involved the immunoSEQ multiplex PCR assay. TCRdb re-hosts the immuneACCESS table, in-frame sequences only. Its copies lack some clones; in the studies checked, an unresolved V gene accounts for under half of them, and the cause for the rest is not known. The sample contains around 40,000 clones, about 86% of them found a single time. The leading ten clones occupy 35% to 45% of the sample. Sequenced: peripheral blood. Every receptor here comes from a woman aged 80 or over with active or convalescent COVID-19.

Only one count was recorded for this clone. This chain's CDR3 is CASSHQLGQGLNSPLHF. The CDR3 nucleotides read TGCGCCAGCAGCCACCAACTCGGACAGGGGCTAAATTCACCCCTCCACTTT. This chain uses TRBV4-1 with TRBJ1-6; 9 bases line up with TRBD1. Trimming at V came to 3 bases and at J to 7 bases, leaving 10 bases not matched to a gene. The CDR3 is made up of 17 amino acids. Germline CDR1 reads MGHRA; CDR2 reads YSYEKL.

The genes are TRBV7-2 and TRBJ1-1; tentatively, D is TRBD1 (6 bases). Germline lookup yields CDR1 SGHTA and CDR2 FQGNSA. The CDR3 consists of 15 residues. V was pared by 5 bases and J by 4 bases, with 17 bases between. CDR3 sequence: CASSPRGGWGTEAFF. CDR3 DNA sequence: TGTGCCAGCAGCCCGCGAGGGGGTTGGGGCACTGAAGCTTTCTTT.

This clone was detected once. V gene TRBV19 combines with J gene TRBJ2-7; D unclear. Germline V gene data show CDR1 as LNHDA and CDR2 as SQIVND (reference sequence). Trimming removed 4 bases at V and 2 bases at J, with 3 bases between. The CDR3 covers 11 residues. In DNA form, the CDR3 reads TGTGCCAGTAGTAACACCTACGAGCAGTACTTC. As protein: CASSNTYEQYF. The full variable domain, with the rest looked up from reference TRBV19 and TRBJ2-7, is DGGITQSPKYLFRKEGQNVTLSCEQNLNHDAMYWYRQDPGQGLRLIYYSQIVNDFQKGDIAEGYSVSREKKESFPLTVTSAQKNPTAFYLCASSNTYEQYFGPGTRLTVT.

The rearrangement uses TRBV28 and TRBJ2-1, with D unresolved. V gave up 2 bases and J gave up 3 bases, with 5 bases separating them. Per germline, CDR1 MDHEN and CDR2 SYDVKM. CDR3 length: 13 residues. The CDR3 region has the DNA TGTGCCAGCAGTTTAAGCCACTACAATGAGCAGTTCTTC. The encoded protein is CASSLSHYNEQFF.

The genes are TRBV11-2 and TRBJ1-2, with D possibly TRBD1 on 6 matching bases. The germline V and J ends were trimmed by 5 bases and 8 bases, with 18 bases remaining between them. Germline V gene sequence: CDR1 SGHAT, CDR2 FQNNGV. This CDR3 region has 14 residues. The CDR3 sequence is CASSRLEDSIGYTF. The DNA for the CDR3 is TGTGCCAGCAGCCGCCTGGAGGACAGCATCGGCTACACCTTC.

This clone was detected a few times. This chain joins TRBV12-3 or TRBV12-4 and TRBJ1-1; D may be TRBD1 (6 bases). The CDR3 consists of 13 residues. V was pared by 4 bases and J by 5 bases, with 11 bases between. The CDR3 is CASSSPGTTEAFF. CDR3 DNA: TGTGCCAGCAGTTCGCCCGGGACAACTGAAGCTTTCTTT.

The chain has TRBV29-1 and TRBJ2-7, with TRBD2 matching 11 bases. J was trimmed by 3 bases and V by 3 bases; bases with no gene match: 4. CDR1 and CDR2 from the germline V gene are SQVTM and ANQGSEA. This CDR3 comprises 14 residues. For the CDR3, the DNA is TGCAGCGTTGAGACTAGCGGGATTGACTACGAGCAGTACTTC. This translates into CSVETSGIDYEQYF.

A note on this clone: One end of the junction is discordant with germline, which a read error may explain. The rearrangement joins TRBV6-5 to TRBJ1-2, with D possibly TRBD1 on 6 matching bases. Germline V lookup: CDR1 MNHEY, CDR2 SVGAGI. This CDR3 spans 11 amino acids. The CDR3 nucleotides are TGTGCCAGCAGCAGCTGGCTGGGGGCACGATTC. Its protein is CASSSWLGARF.

In its sample, this clone was seen once. The V and J genes are TRBV5-5 and TRBJ1-1; TRBD1 matches at 8 bases. This CDR3 has 14 residues. Germline V gene lookup returns CDR1 SGHKS and CDR2 YYEKEE (reference sequence). Trimming took 7 bases from V and 6 from J; bases not matched to a gene: 11. This chain's CDR3 is CASLDRAARAEAFF. In DNA form, the CDR3 reads TGTGCCAGCTTGGACAGGGCTGCGCGGGCTGAAGCTTTCTTT. Full variable domain (rest looked up from reference TRBV5-5 and TRBJ1-1): DAGVTQSPTHLIKTRGQQVTLRCSPISGHKSVSWYQQVLGQGPQFIFQYYEKEERGRGNFPDRFSARQFPNYSSELNVNALLLGDSALYLCASLDRAARAEAFFGQGTRLTVV.

The V and J genes are TRBV2 and TRBJ1-5, with no clear D. CDR3 size: 14 residues. Trimming left V 4 bases short and J 1 base short, with 8 bases between. The germline CDR1 and CDR2 sequences are SNHLY and FYNNEI. The CDR3 reads CASSGALSNQPQHF. In nucleotides, the CDR3 is TGTGCCAGCAGTGGGGCCTTGAGCAATCAGCCCCAGCATTTT.

V gene TRBV5-1 combines with J gene TRBJ2-7; 10 positions agree with TRBD2. Germline assignment: CDR1 SGHRS and CDR2 YFSETQ. The CDR3 sequence is 15 residues long. Trimming removed 4 bases from V and 2 bases from J; junction bases left unmatched: 6. DNA of the CDR3: TGCGCCAGCAGCGCGAATAGCGGGAGGCCCTACGAGCAGTACTTC. Translating it yields CASSANSGRPYEQYF.

The genes are TRBV7-9 and TRBJ1-1; D is unclear. This CDR3 has 16 residues. V lost 6 bases and J 1 base, leaving 18 bases between the germline ends. CDR1 and CDR2 from the germline V gene are SEHNR and FQNEAQ (reference sequence). The CDR3 coding sequence is TGTGCCAGCAGTCATAACCCTGGGGAGAGGAACACTGAAGCTTTCTTT. Its translation is CASSHNPGERNTEAFF.

The chain uses TRBV28 and TRBJ1-1; 12 nucleotides align to TRBD1. Germline V gives CDR1 MDHEN, CDR2 SYDVKM. The J segment lost 4 bases and the V segment lost 11 bases, leaving 5 bases of the junction unmatched. The CDR3 covers 13 residues. As DNA, the CDR3 is TGTGCCGGGGGACAGGGGGCGCCCACTGAAGCTTTCTTT. Translated, it gives CAGGQGAPTEAFF.

This clone has a handful of counts. V usage is TRBV5-6 and J usage is TRBJ2-1; 8 bases are shared with TRBD2. The CDR3 consists of 16 residues. Germline-derived CDR1 and CDR2 are SGHDT and YYEEEE. V trimming: 2 bases; J trimming: 0 bases; junction bases outside the gene matches: 4. In nucleotides, the CDR3 is TGTGCCAGCAGCTTTCGACTAGCGATCTCCTACAATGAGCAGTTCTTC. It yields the protein CASSFRLAISYNEQFF.

This chain uses TRBV5-6 with TRBJ1-6; possibly TRBD1 for D (6 bases). Germline V gives CDR1 SGHDT, CDR2 YYEEEE. V was cut by 4 bases and J by 0 bases, with 14 bases left in between. The CDR3 has 17 amino acids. CDR3 in DNA: TGTGCCAGCAGCCAGGACAGCGGGGGCTCCTATAATTCACCCCTCCACTTT. Translating it yields CASSQDSGGSYNSPLHF. Variable domain in full (rest from reference TRBV5-6 and TRBJ1-6): DAGVTQSPTHLIKTRGQQVTLRCSPKSGHDTVSWYQQALGQGPQFIFQYYEEEERQRGNFPDRFSGHQFPNYSSELNVNALLLGDSALYLCASSQDSGGSYNSPLHFGNGTRLTVT.

This chain uses TRBV2 with TRBJ2-2, with 12 bases that match TRBD2. CDR1 and CDR2 from the germline V gene are SNHLY and FYNNEI. This CDR3 spans 17 amino acids. V was pared by 7 bases and J by 7 bases, with 13 bases of the junction left unmatched. Here the CDR3 reads CASTVTLTSGSFGELFF. CDR3 DNA sequence: TGTGCCAGCACTGTGACCCTGACTAGCGGGAGTTTCGGGGAGCTGTTTTTT.

V is TRBV5-1 and J is TRBJ1-2; a possible D gene is TRBD1 (5 bases). This CDR3 region has 15 residues. Trimming shortened V by 0 bases and J by 5 bases, and 14 bases separated the two germline ends. The germline gives CDR1 SGHRS, CDR2 YFSETQ. The CDR3 bases are TGCGCCAGCAGCTTGGGGATGGGGCTGGGGTATGGCTACACCTTC. This gives the protein CASSLGMGLGYGYTF.

The chain employs TRBV7-2 and TRBJ2-1; 10 bases agree with TRBD2. The CDR3 runs to 16 residues. Germline trimming cut 1 base from V and 6 bases from J; bases unmatched to any gene: 6. Germline V CDR1 and CDR2: SGHTA, FQGNSA. CDR3 bases: TGTGCCAGCAGCTTAGGTGGTAGCGGGAGGACCAATGAGCAGTTCTTC. Amino acids: CASSLGGSGRTNEQFF.

The genes are TRBV5-1 and TRBJ1-1; D is uncertain. Looked up from germline, CDR1 is SGHRS and CDR2 is YFSETQ. V was shortened by 3 bases and J by 0 bases, with 9 bases between the two germline ends. The CDR3 is 14 amino acids. The CDR3 spells CASSSGELNTEAFF. In DNA, the CDR3 is TGCGCCAGCAGCTCCGGGGAGTTGAACACTGAAGCTTTCTTT.

This chain uses TRBV24-1 with TRBJ2-1, with a weak D call TRBD1 (6 bases). Deletions cut 2 bases from V and 9 bases from J, with 13 bases between. CDR1 KGHDR and CDR2 SFDVKD come from the germline V gene. This CDR3 contains 14 residues. This CDR3 is CATSDSGAAPEQFF. Here the CDR3 DNA reads TGTGCCACCAGTGATTCAGGGGCAGCTCCTGAGCAGTTCTTC.

The chain has TRBV7-3 and TRBJ2-1; D is perhaps TRBD2 (6 bases). Between the trimmed V and J ends, which lost 5 bases and 2 bases, there was a span of 22 bases. Germline assignment: CDR1 SGHTA and CDR2 FQGTGA. The CDR3 is 18 amino acids. CDR3 DNA: TGTGCCAGCAGCGACACACTAGCAGGCGGAGCGACCTACAATGAGCAGTTCTTC. Amino acids: CASSDTLAGGATYNEQFF.

This rearrangement joins TRBV2 to TRBJ1-6; D unclear. Germline values: CDR1 SNHLY, CDR2 FYNNEI. This CDR3 comprises 15 residues. V shed 2 bases and J shed 7 bases, with 12 bases lying between them. Here the CDR3 DNA reads TGTGCCAGCAGTGAACGTGGGCCGGGGAATTCACCCCTCCACTTT. Translated, it gives CASSERGPGNSPLHF. The full variable domain, completed using reference TRBV2 and TRBJ1-6, is EPEVTQTPSHQVTQMGQEVILRCVPISNHLYFYWYRQILGQKVEFLVSFYNNEISEKSEIFDDQFSVERPDGSNFTLKIRSTKLEDSAMYFCASSERGPGNSPLHFGNGTRLTVT.

This clone has a handful of counts. The chain has TRBV7-2 and TRBJ1-4; tentatively, D is TRBD1 (5 bases). With 5 bases removed from V and 8 bases from J, the gap between germline ends came to 15 bases. CDR1 is SGHTA, CDR2 FQGNSA, per germline. This CDR3 comprises 14 residues. The CDR3, as DNA: TGTGCCAGCAGCCGGCCCCGCAGGGAAGAAAAACTGTTTTTT. Translating gives CASSRPRREEKLFF.

The genes are TRBV6-5 and TRBJ1-1; D is possibly TRBD1 (5 bases). V gave up 6 bases and J gave up 4 bases, with 12 bases separating them. Germline loops: CDR1 MNHEY, CDR2 SVGAGI. The CDR3 extends over 13 amino acids. CDR3 nucleotide sequence: TGTGCCAGCAGCGCAGGGTGGGGCACTGAAGCTTTCTTT. Translating it yields CASSAGWGTEAFF.

About this clone itself: At one of its ends the junction is not consistent with the germline gene, which may arise from a read error. V is TRBV24-1 and J is TRBJ2-2, with 11 positions matching TRBD2. This CDR3 is built from 16 residues. Germline V lookup: CDR1 KGHDR, CDR2 SFDVKD. The CDR3 coding sequence is TGTGCCACCAGCTTAGCGGGAGGGAAGAACTCCGGGGAGCTGTTTTTT. Amino acids: CATSLAGGKNSGELFF.

This chain joins TRBV5-6 and TRBJ1-6; 9 bases match TRBD1. Germline V gene lookup returns CDR1 SGHDT and CDR2 YYEEEE. The CDR3 is 15 amino acids. V shed 0 bases, J shed 11 bases, and the junction held 6 bases outside the gene matches. CDR3 protein: CASSLGDRGWTPLHF. CDR3 sequence (DNA): TGTGCCAGCAGCTTGGGCGACAGGGGGTGGACACCCCTCCACTTT.

The chain recombines TRBV2 with TRBJ2-7, with TRBD2 matching 7 bases. Germline V gene data show CDR1 as SNHLY and CDR2 as FYNNEI. The CDR3 loop spans 14 amino acids. After removal of 5 bases from V and 2 bases from J, the junction contained 6 bases not matched to a gene. In DNA form, the CDR3 reads TGTGCCAGCAGTCCCTCGGGAGGCACCTACGAGCAGTACTTC. Protein sequence: CASSPSGGTYEQYF.

J is TRBJ2-3 and V is TRBV12-5; maybe TRBD1 (7 bases). Germline CDR1 is LGHNT and CDR2 is FRNRAP. The V gene lost 1 base and the J gene lost 4 bases, with 12 bases spanning the gap. The CDR3 runs to 15 residues. The CDR3 DNA reads as TGTGCTAGTGGTTTGGGCAGGGGGGTCGCAGATACGCAGTATTTT. Protein sequence: CASGLGRGVADTQYF.